These T cell receptor beta chains were read from a single sample in a study of CD8 T cells in ankylosing spondylitis. In TCRdb, the 5' RACE reads were re-called with MiXCR into one record per CDR3 protein. The sample holds around 40,000 distinct CDR3 sequences, less than 3.5% seen once. Input material: blood, either unsorted or a sorted T cell fraction (not recorded which). These receptors were collected from a male donor with ankylosing spondylitis or in good health (not recorded which). Both conserved end residues are part of each CDR3. D genes are given only for firm matches. The size field reads once, few, many or a size class.

clone_size	d_call	v_call	j_call	cdr3_nt	cdr3_aa
many	TRBD2	TRBV9	TRBJ2-1	TGTGCCAGCAGCACCCTCTCCGGGCTAGCGGAATACAATGAGCAGTTCTTC	CASSTLSGLAEYNEQFF
many	TRBD1	TRBV9	TRBJ2-2	TGTGCCAGCAGCCCGGGACAGGGGGCCGCGGTTGGGGAGCTGTTTTTT	CASSPGQGAAVGELFF
many	.	TRBV12-1	TRBJ2-7	TGTGCCAGCAGACCCGAACACTACGAGCAGTACTTC	CASRPEHYEQYF
many	TRBD2	TRBV9	TRBJ2-2	TGTGCCAGCAGCGTAGCTAGCGGAGTGAACACCGGGGAGCTGTTTTTT	CASSVASGVNTGELFF
many	TRBD2	TRBV9	TRBJ2-2	TGTGCCAGCAGCGTAGCAGCGGGAGTAACCGGGGAGCTGTTTTTT	CASSVAAGVTGELFF
many	TRBD2	TRBV9	TRBJ2-1	TGTGCCAGCAGCGCTACCGGGACTAGTTTCGATGAGCAGTTCTTC	CASSATGTSFDEQFF
many	TRBD1	TRBV9	TRBJ2-7	TGTGCCAGCAGCGTAGGACAGGGGACCCACGAGCAGTACTTC	CASSVGQGTHEQYF
many	.	TRBV9	TRBJ2-1	TGTGCCAGCAGCGTAGAAATCCACTACAATGAGCAGTTCTTC	CASSVEIHYNEQFF
many	.	TRBV9	TRBJ2-3	TGTGCCAGCAGCGCCGGCGCAGGTCCCGCAGATACGCAGTATTTT	CASSAGAGPADTQYF
many	TRBD1	TRBV9	TRBJ2-5	TGTGCCAGCAGCGTAGGGGGGCAGGGGGCAGAGACCCAGTACTTC	CASSVGGQGAETQYF
many	.	TRBV9	TRBJ2-1	TGTGCCAGCAGCGTCACCCCTCTCGCGGGAAGCAATGAGCAGTTCTTC	CASSVTPLAGSNEQFF
many	TRBD2	TRBV9	TRBJ2-1	TGTGCCAGCAGCCAACTAGCGGGACCCTACAATGAGCAGTTCTTC	CASSQLAGPYNEQFF
many	.	TRBV9	TRBJ2-7	TGTGCCAGCAGCGCGGGACTCTCCTACGAGCAGTACTTC	CASSAGLSYEQYF
many	TRBD2	TRBV9	TRBJ2-2	TGTGCCAGCAGCGGGCCCGGACTAGCGGGAGTTGCCGGGGAGCTGTTTTTT	CASSGPGLAGVAGELFF
many	TRBD2	TRBV9	TRBJ2-1	TGTGCCAGCACCTACAGGACTAGCGGGGGTGGAAAGAATGAGCAGTTCTTC	CASTYRTSGGGKNEQFF
many	TRBD1	TRBV9	TRBJ2-1	TGTGCCAGCAGCTCACAGGGGAACTCCTACAATGAGCAGTTCTTC	CASSSQGNSYNEQFF
many	TRBD2	TRBV9	TRBJ2-1	TGTGCCAGCAGCCCCCGACTAGCGGGAGACTATGAGCAGTTCTTC	CASSPRLAGDYEQFF
many	.	TRBV9	TRBJ2-7	TGTGCCAGCAGGGCTAATATGGTCCCTAACTACGAGCAGTACTTC	CASRANMVPNYEQYF
many	.	TRBV9	TRBJ2-2	TGTGCCAGCAGCGGGATGAACACCGGGGAGCTGTTTTTT	CASSGMNTGELFF
many	.	TRBV9	TRBJ2-1	TGTGCCAGCAGCGTTGGTCCGTCACCCGCCTCCTACAATGAGCAGTTCTTC	CASSVGPSPASYNEQFF
many	.	TRBV9	TRBJ2-5	TGTGCCAGCAGCGTAGGGGTCGGCCTAGAGACCCAGTACTTC	CASSVGVGLETQYF
many	TRBD2	TRBV9	TRBJ2-2	TGTGCCAGCAGCCCCAGCGGGAGGACGACCACCGGGGAGCTGTTTTTT	CASSPSGRTTTGELFF
many	.	TRBV9	TRBJ2-3	TGTGCCAGCAGCGGAGTGGGCTCGACAGATACGCAGTATTTT	CASSGVGSTDTQYF
many	TRBD2	TRBV9	TRBJ2-1	TGTGCCAGCAGCGTAGAGTCTAGCGGGAGTTCGGATGAGCAGTTCTTC	CASSVESSGSSDEQFF